This T cell receptor beta chain came from a study of T cell responses to AZD1222 COVID-19 vaccine (dated by TCRdb to about 2021). Broadly, across the study: TCR sequencing covered 233 trial participants: nearly 210 given two doses of AZD1222 and 26 given two doses of MenACWY control vaccine. Enrollment into the trials was organized by age into subgroups of 18-55, 56-69 and 70-plus years, and those subgroups contained roughly 140, 27 and 60 TCR-sequenced participants, respectively. Broad study findings and their caveats: The 56-69-year group was small, and its depth increase did not reach significance, likely because of low power. The vaccine-associated CD4 TCRs covered the entire spike protein, and the dominant responses fell in regions 160-218 and 743-854. Epitopes outside the regions mutated in the B.1.351 and B.1.1.7 variants were reportedly recognized by nearly half of the unique spike-specific TCRs. After two AZD1222 doses, both the breadth and the depth of spike-specific TCRs were significantly higher than at day 0 and than in MenACWY recipients. Because no samples from the day 14 peak response were available, repertoires could be characterized only after the peak T cell response. Conclusions about previously exposed vaccinees were limited because only six AZD1222 recipients were SARS-CoV-2 seropositive at baseline. Participants were mostly white British, with more females than males. The authors suggested clonal diversity may have been underestimated.

The time point label, as the study defines it: about 28 days (+/-7) after the second vaccine dose. AZD1222 recipients given second doses at about 4 weeks or at about 12 weeks were pooled, since spike-specific TCR depth and breadth were not found to differ between the two schedules. Vaccinee samples came from UK trials COV001 and COV002, including a single-blind randomized controlled phase 2/3 trial of AZD1222 (ChAdOx1 nCoV-19) in healthy adults. For TCRbeta chain sequencing, PBMC samples from trial participants were taken at day 0 and at day 28 after the second dose. The CDR3 runs 13 amino acids, cysteine and phenylalanine included. The read is trimmed to its CDR3 DNA, 39 bases read in frame from base 1. The germline V gene encodes CDR1 MNHEY and CDR2 SMNVEV (reference sequence). The junction carries 8 bases between V and J, which are trimmed by 3 bases and 5 bases respectively. The CDR3 regions of human TCRbeta chains were analyzed by immunosequencing. In the original analysis: TCRs in the repertoires were matched against a reference library of SARS-CoV-2-specific TCRs that had been generated with the MIRA antigen-specificity platform. Breadth was defined as the fraction of unique TCRs that were SARS-CoV-2-associated. Depth was defined as the fraction of total T cells that were SARS-CoV-2-associated. Using the MIRA data, each spike-specific TCR was mapped to the spike region that the TCR reacts to and placed in a CD4 or CD8 class. Log10-transformed breadth and depth values were compared by one-way ANOVA with Sidak's multiple comparisons tests. TCRdb re-hosts the immuneACCESS table, in-frame sequences only. Its copies lack some clones; in the studies checked, an unresolved V gene accounts for under half of them, and the cause for the rest is not known. D and trimming come from the DNA, and the V and J calls and clone size come from that table. The sample data list about 110,000 clones, and 94% of these were observed just once. Of the sample, about 3.1% is held by the ten largest clones.

About this clone itself: The specificity of this receptor is unknown. Per-base quality was not reported, and no clone a single base away is much larger than it.

The rearranged segments are TRBV27 and TRBJ1-5; there is no confident call for the D gene. The clonotype originates from an adult who received the AZD1222 COVID-19 vaccine. The sequencing here drew on peripheral blood, taken 28 days after the second AZD1222 dose. CDR3 reads: CASSLEGHQPQHF. The nucleotides are TGTGCCAGCAGTTTGGAGGGCCATCAGCCCCAGCATTTT.